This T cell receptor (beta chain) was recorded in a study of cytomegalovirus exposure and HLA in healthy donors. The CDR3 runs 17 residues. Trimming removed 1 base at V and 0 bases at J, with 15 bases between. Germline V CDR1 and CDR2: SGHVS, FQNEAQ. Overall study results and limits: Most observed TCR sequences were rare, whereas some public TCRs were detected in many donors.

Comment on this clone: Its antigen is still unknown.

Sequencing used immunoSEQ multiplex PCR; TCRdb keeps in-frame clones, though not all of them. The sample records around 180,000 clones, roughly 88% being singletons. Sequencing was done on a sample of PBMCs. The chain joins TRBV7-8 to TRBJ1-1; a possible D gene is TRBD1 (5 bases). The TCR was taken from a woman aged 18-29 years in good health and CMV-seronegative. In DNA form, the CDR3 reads TGTGCCAGCAGCTTAGTCCTAGGGGATAGGGTGAACACTGAAGCTTTCTTT. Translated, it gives CASSLVLGDRVNTEAFF.